This T cell receptor (beta chain) was sequenced in a study of a mutant IDH1 vaccine in newly diagnosed glioma. In the study overall: Before enrollment, patients got radiotherapy alone, temozolomide alone, or mostly the combination.

About this clone itself: Its antigen remains unknown.

Time point in this sample: week 35, safety follow-up. Vaccinated patients received 300 ug of mutant IDH1 20-mer peptide per dose, with topical imiquimod. J lost 4 bases, V lost 3 bases, and 6 bases had no gene match. Per the germline V gene, CDR1 is LNHDA and CDR2 is SQIVND (reference sequence). The CDR3 contains 16 residues. Generated by immunoSEQ multiplex PCR, the TCRdb table keeps only in-frame clones and is missing some. The data show fewer than 90,000 clones, roughly 83% seen once. The sample here was PBMCs, taken from a glioma patient whose treatment included an IDH1 peptide vaccine. The receptor's source is a man between 18 and 35 years old with glioma. The chain combines TRBV19 with TRBJ2-1; 10 positions match TRBD2. CDR3 coding DNA: TGTGCCAGTAGTATCCCTAGCGGGGGTGGGTACAATGAGCAGTTCTTC. Amino acids: CASSIPSGGGYNEQFF.